This TCR beta chain was found in a study of blood T cell repertoires in COVID-19. Sequenced by immunoSEQ multiplex PCR; TCRdb stores in-frame clones only, minus some. The repertoire includes 250,000 to 300,000 clones, under 90% of them detected once, and around 10% sits in the top ten. The Seattle site enrolled patients during active infection and followed them longitudinally. The origin of this receptor is a woman in her twenties or thirties with COVID-19, enrolled during active disease. Specimen: peripheral blood.

The CDR3 sequence: CASSEAGAALETQYF. The CDR3 bases are TGTGCCAGCAGTGAAGCTGGGGCCGCTCTGGAGACCCAGTACTTC. J is TRBJ2-5 and V is TRBV6-1, with a possible D match to TRBD1 (5 bases). This CDR3 is 15 amino acids long. Per the germline V gene, CDR1 is MNHNS and CDR2 is SASEGT. V lost 0 bases and J 5 bases, leaving 13 bases between the germline ends.